This is a list of T cell receptor beta chains from one sample in a study of CD8 T cells in ankylosing spondylitis. TCRdb called the 5' RACE reads again in MiXCR, with one record for every CDR3 protein. The repertoire consists of 210,000 or so distinct CDR3 sequences, with roughly 24% occurring once and the leading ten covering roughly 6.7%. The sample taken for sequencing was blood, either unsorted or a sorted T cell fraction (not recorded which). Source of these receptors: a male donor with ankylosing spondylitis or in good health (not recorded which). Each CDR3 is given with its conserved first and last residue. The D gene is left open where the match is weak. Some rows mark clone size as missing; the rest say once, few, many or name a class of expanded clone.

V	D	size	J	DNA	CDR3
TRBV7-2	TRBD2	once	TRBJ2-5	TGTGCCAGCAGCTTAGCAGCTAGCGGGTTTAGTGGGGAGACCCAGTACTTC	CASSLAASGFSGETQYF
TRBV27	TRBD2	-	TRBJ2-1	TGTGCCAGCAATAGCGGGGGCGGGGATGAGCAGTTCTTC	CASNSGGGDEQFF
TRBV20-1	-	-	TRBJ2-7	TGCAGTGCTAGCGATGGGCCGGGATACGAGCAGTACTTC	CSASDGPGYEQYF
TRBV6-1	-	few	TRBJ2-7	TGTGCCAGCAGCACGGACAATCTCTACGAGCAGTACTTC	CASSTDNLYEQYF
TRBV7-9	-	-	TRBJ2-2	TGTGCCAGCAGCTTAGGGGGGCCCAACACCGGGGAGCTGTTTTTT	CASSLGGPNTGELFF
TRBV29-1	-	-	TRBJ1-2	TGCAGCGTCCGTAGGGATGACTATGGCTACACCTTC	CSVRRDDYGYTF
TRBV5-8	-	many	TRBJ2-3	TGTGCCAGCAGCTTGTATATAACAGATACGCAGTATTTT	CASSLYITDTQYF
TRBV29-1	-	-	TRBJ1-1	TGCAGCGTGCGGGGCAGGGGATTGGCAGCTTTCTTT	CSVRGRGLAAFF
TRBV10-3	-	-	TRBJ1-1	TGTGCCATCCTTGCCGACCGGAACACTGAAGCTTTCTTT	CAILADRNTEAFF